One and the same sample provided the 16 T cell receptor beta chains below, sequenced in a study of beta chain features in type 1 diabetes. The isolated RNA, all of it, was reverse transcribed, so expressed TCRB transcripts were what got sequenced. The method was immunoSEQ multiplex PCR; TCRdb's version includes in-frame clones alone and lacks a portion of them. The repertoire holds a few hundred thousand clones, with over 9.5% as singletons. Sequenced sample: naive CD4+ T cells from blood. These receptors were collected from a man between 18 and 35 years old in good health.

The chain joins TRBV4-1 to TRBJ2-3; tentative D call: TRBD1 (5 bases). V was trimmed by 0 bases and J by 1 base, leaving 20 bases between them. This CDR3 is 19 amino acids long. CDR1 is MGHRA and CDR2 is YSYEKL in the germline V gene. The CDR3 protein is CASSQDPSLRGRGTDTQYF. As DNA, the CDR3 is TGCGCCAGCAGCCAAGACCCCAGCTTAAGGGGTAGGGGCACAGATACGCAGTATTTT.

The CDR3 region has the DNA TGTGCCAGCAGCTTACTACGGGGTTACGAGCAGTACTTC. Translating gives CASSLLRGYEQYF. This sequence joins TRBV11-1 and TRBJ2-7, with D possibly TRBD2 on 5 matching bases. V lost 2 bases, J lost 4 bases, and 9 bases lay in between. CDR3 length: 13 residues. CDR1 is SGHAT and CDR2 is FQDESV in the germline V gene (reference sequence).

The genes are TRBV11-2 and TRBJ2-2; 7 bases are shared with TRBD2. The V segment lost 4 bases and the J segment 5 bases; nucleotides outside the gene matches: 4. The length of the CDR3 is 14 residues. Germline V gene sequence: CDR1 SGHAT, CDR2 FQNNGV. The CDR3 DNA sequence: TGTGCCAGCAGCTCGGTGGGGGGGACCGGGGAGCTGTTTTTT. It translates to CASSSVGGTGELFF.

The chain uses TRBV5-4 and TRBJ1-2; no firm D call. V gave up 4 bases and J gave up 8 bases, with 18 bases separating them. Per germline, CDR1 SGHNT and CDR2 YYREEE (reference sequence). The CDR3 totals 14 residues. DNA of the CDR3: TGTGCCAGCAGCCAAGATCGAGGGTCTTGGGGCTACACCTTC. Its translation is CASSQDRGSWGYTF.

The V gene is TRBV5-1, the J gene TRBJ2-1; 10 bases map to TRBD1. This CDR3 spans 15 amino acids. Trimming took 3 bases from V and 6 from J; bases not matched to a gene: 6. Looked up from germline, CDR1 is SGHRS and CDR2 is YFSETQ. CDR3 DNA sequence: TGCGCCAGCAGCTGGGGACAGGGGACCTTCAATGAGCAGTTCTTC. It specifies CASSWGQGTFNEQFF.

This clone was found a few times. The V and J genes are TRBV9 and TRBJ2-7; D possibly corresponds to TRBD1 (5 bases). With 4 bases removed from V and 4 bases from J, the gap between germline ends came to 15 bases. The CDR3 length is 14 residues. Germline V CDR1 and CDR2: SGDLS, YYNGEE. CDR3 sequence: CASSPDTSPYEQYF. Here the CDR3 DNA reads TGTGCCAGCAGCCCGGACACCTCACCTTACGAGCAGTACTTC.

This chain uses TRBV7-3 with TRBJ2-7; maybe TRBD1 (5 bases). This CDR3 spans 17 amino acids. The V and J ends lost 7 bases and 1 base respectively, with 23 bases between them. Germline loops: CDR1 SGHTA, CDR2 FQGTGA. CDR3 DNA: TGTGCCAGCATCATCGGAGCCGCCGGACAACCATCCTACGAGCAGTACTTC. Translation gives CASIIGAAGQPSYEQYF. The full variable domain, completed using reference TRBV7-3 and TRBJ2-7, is GAGVSQTPSNKVTEKGKYVELRCDPISGHTALYWYRQSLGQGPEFLIYFQGTGAADDSGLPNDRFFAVRPEGSVSTLKIQRTERGDSAVYLCASIIGAAGQPSYEQYFGPGTRLTVT.

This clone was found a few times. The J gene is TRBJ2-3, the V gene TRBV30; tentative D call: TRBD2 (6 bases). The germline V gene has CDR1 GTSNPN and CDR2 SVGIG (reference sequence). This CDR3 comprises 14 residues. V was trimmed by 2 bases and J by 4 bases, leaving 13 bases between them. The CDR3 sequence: CAWSPTRLADTQYF. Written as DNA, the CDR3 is TGTGCCTGGAGTCCGACTCGACTAGCAGATACGCAGTATTTT.

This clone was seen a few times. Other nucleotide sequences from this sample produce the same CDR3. This chain's CDR3 is CASSLGGQGYEQYF. The CDR3 region has the DNA TGTGCCAGCAGCTTAGGCGGACAGGGCTACGAGCAGTACTTC. This chain links TRBV7-2 with TRBJ2-7, with TRBD1 matching 8 bases. Per the germline V gene, CDR1 is SGHTA and CDR2 is FQGNSA. There are 14 residues in the CDR3. V dropped 1 base and J dropped 3; count of bases not matched to a gene: 2.

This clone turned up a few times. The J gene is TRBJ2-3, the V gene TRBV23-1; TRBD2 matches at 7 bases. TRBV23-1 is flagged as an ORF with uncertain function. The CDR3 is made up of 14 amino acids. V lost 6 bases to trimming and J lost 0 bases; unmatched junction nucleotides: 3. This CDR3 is CASRGLLSTDTQYF. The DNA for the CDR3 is TGCGCCAGCAGGGGACTACTGAGCACAGATACGCAGTATTTT.

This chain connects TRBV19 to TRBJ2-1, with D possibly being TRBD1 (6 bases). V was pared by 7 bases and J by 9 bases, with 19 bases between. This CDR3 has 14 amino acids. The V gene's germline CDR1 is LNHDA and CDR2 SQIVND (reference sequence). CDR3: CASNEGRGSGEQFF. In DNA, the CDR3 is TGTGCCAGTAATGAAGGCAGGGGCAGCGGTGAGCAGTTCTTC.

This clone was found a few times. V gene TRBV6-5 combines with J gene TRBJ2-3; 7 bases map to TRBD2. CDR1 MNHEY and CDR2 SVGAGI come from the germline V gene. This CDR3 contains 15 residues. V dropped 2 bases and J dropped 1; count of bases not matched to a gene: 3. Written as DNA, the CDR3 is TGTGCCAGCAGTTACCAGGGAGGGGGCACAGATACGCAGTATTTT. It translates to CASSYQGGGTDTQYF.

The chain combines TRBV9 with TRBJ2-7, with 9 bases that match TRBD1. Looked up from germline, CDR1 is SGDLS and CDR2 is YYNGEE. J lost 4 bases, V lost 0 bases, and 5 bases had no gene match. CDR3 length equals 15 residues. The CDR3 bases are TGTGCCAGCAGCGTAGAGTTAGGGACAGGGTACGAGCAGTACTTC. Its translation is CASSVELGTGYEQYF.

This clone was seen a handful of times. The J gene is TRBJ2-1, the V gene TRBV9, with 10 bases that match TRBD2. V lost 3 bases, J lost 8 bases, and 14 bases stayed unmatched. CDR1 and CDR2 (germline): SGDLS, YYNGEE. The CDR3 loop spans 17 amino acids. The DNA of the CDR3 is TGTGCCAGCAGCGCCGGGGGGCTAGCGGGAGATGGCGATGAGCAGTTCTTC. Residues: CASSAGGLAGDGDEQFF.

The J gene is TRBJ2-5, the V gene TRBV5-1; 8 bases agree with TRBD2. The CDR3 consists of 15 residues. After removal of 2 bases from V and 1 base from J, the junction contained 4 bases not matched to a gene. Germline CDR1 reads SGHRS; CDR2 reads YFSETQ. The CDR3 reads CASSFITSGQETQYF. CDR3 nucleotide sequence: TGCGCCAGCAGCTTTATCACTAGCGGCCAAGAGACCCAGTACTTC.

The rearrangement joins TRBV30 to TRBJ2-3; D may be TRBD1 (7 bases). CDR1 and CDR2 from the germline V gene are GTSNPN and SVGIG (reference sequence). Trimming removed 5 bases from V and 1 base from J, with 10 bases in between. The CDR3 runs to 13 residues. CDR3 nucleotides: TGTGCCTGGGGGGGGACAGGCACAGATACGCAGTATTTT. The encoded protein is CAWGGTGTDTQYF.